Below are 29 T cell receptor beta chains sequenced from a single sample in a study of OX40 agonist ivuxolimab in advanced cancers. Sequencing used immunoSEQ multiplex PCR; TCRdb keeps in-frame clones, though not all of them. The table lists approximately 82,000 clones, 85% to 90% of them singletons. The sample consisted of CD4+ or CD8+ T cells sorted from blood, taken in a trial of the OX40 agonist ivuxolimab. These TCRs come from an adult with an advanced solid tumor such as melanoma, head and neck, liver or kidney cancer.

This clone has only one observation. The V and J genes are TRBV6-5 and TRBJ1-1, with 8 bases lining up with TRBD1. The CDR3 loop spans 16 amino acids. V shed 3 bases, J shed 6 bases, and the junction held 12 bases outside the gene matches. CDR1 is MNHEY, CDR2 SVGAGI, per germline. Here the CDR3 reads CASSYHGQGKEAEAFF. DNA of the CDR3: TGTGCCAGCAGTTATCATGGACAGGGAAAGGAGGCTGAAGCTTTCTTT.

V gene TRBV30 combines with J gene TRBJ2-5; 11 bases are a match to TRBD2. The germline CDR1 and CDR2 sequences are GTSNPN and SVGIG (reference sequence). This CDR3 is built from 16 residues. The trim removed 3 bases at V and 9 bases at J, leaving 15 bases unmatched. CDR3 region: CAWSEGFLAGGAAQYF. The CDR3 DNA reads TGTGCCTGGAGCGAGGGGTTTCTAGCGGGAGGTGCGGCCCAGTACTTC.

The chain is built from TRBV18 and TRBJ1-2; 7 bases are a match to TRBD1. J gave up 6 bases and V 1 base, and 2 bases lay outside the gene matches. CDR3 length equals 13 residues. Germline CDR1 KGHSH, CDR2 LQKENI. The chain's CDR3 is CASSPRQGDGYTF. CDR3 coding DNA: TGTGCCAGCTCACCACGACAGGGAGATGGCTACACCTTC.

This clone was found once. V and J are TRBV6-6 and TRBJ2-7, with a tentative D call TRBD2 (5 bases). Germline V CDR1 and CDR2: MNHNY, SVGAGI (reference sequence). This CDR3 has 14 residues. V lost 6 bases and J lost 4, with 16 bases in between. As DNA, the CDR3 is TGTGCCAGCAGCTCGGCCGGGGAGCGGTACGAGCAGTACTTC. Amino acid sequence: CASSSAGERYEQYF.

The V and J genes are TRBV30 and TRBJ1-1; D remains ambiguous. The CDR3 has 13 residues. V dropped 7 bases and J dropped 5 bases, with 17 bases sitting between them. Germline CDR1 GTSNPN, CDR2 SVGIG (reference sequence). The CDR3, as DNA: TGTGCCTTGCGAGCGTTAGACACAACTGAAGCTTTCTTT. Residues: CALRALDTTEAFF.

The chain carries TRBV19 and TRBJ1-3; no clear D. Looked up from germline, CDR1 is LNHDA and CDR2 is SQIVND (reference sequence). This CDR3 region has 14 residues. Trimming took off 5 bases at V and 0 bases at J, with 8 bases between the two ends. CDR3 region: CASSPQISGNTIYF. The CDR3 DNA follows: TGTGCCAGTAGTCCCCAGATCTCTGGAAACACCATATATTTT.

The CDR3 loop reads CASSFGATGNTIYF. Written as DNA, the CDR3 is TGTGCCAGCAGCTTCGGGGCTACTGGAAACACCATATATTTT. V gene TRBV5-8 combines with J gene TRBJ1-3; tentatively, D is TRBD1 (5 bases). With 2 bases removed from V and 2 bases from J, the gap between germline ends came to 8 bases. The V gene's germline CDR1 is SGHTS and CDR2 YDEGEE. The CDR3 is made up of 14 amino acids. Looking up the rest from reference TRBV5-8 and TRBJ1-3 gives the full variable domain: EAGVTQSPTHLIKTRGQQATLRCSPISGHTSVYWYQQALGLGLQFLLWYDEGEERNRGNFPPRFSGRQFPNYSSELNVNALELEDSALYLCASSFGATGNTIYFGEGSWLTVV.

The V call is TRBV4-1, the J call TRBJ1-3; 9 bases line up with TRBD1. The CDR3 runs to 17 residues. J lost 0 bases, V lost 4 bases, and 7 bases had no gene match. The V gene's germline CDR1 is MGHRA and CDR2 YSYEKL. The CDR3 DNA is TGCGCCAGCAGCCCTACCTACAGGGGGCGCTCTGGAAACACCATATATTTT. Translation: CASSPTYRGRSGNTIYF.

CDR3 protein: CASTNGVQETQYF. CDR3 coding DNA: TGTGCCAGCACCAATGGGGTTCAAGAGACCCAGTACTTC. The chain employs TRBV5-4 and TRBJ2-5, with no clear D. V was clipped by 6 bases and J by 2 bases, with 11 bases between them. Germline CDR1 reads SGHNT; CDR2 reads YYREEE (reference sequence). There are 13 residues in the CDR3.

In its sample, this clone was seen a few times. The chain uses TRBV7-2 and TRBJ2-7; D not certain. The CDR3 is 15 amino acids. Germline CDR1 is SGHTA and CDR2 is FQGNSA. The V end was cut by 5 bases, the J end by 1 base, with 15 bases between. The CDR3 region is CASSPGPPPSYEQYF. The CDR3 DNA is TGTGCCAGCAGCCCCGGGCCTCCACCTTCCTACGAGCAGTACTTC.

This chain links TRBV7-6 with TRBJ2-2; the match to TRBD1 covers 7 bases. Germline CDR1 SGHVS, CDR2 FNYEAQ. With V trimmed by 5 bases and J by 4 bases, 4 bases remained unmatched. This CDR3 has 14 amino acids. The DNA of the CDR3 is TGTGCCAGCAGCCCGAGACAGGGCACCGGGGAGCTGTTTTTT. Translation: CASSPRQGTGELFF.

This clone occurred once. V gene TRBV10-3 combines with J gene TRBJ2-7; 13 bases match TRBD2. Germline V gene lookup returns CDR1 ENHRY and CDR2 SYGVKD. This CDR3 is 15 amino acids long. Trimming removed 5 bases from V and 4 bases from J; junction bases left unmatched: 5. The CDR3 region is CAISPGTSGVYEQYF. Here the CDR3 DNA reads TGTGCCATCAGTCCCGGGACTAGCGGGGTTTACGAGCAGTACTTC.

This chain uses TRBV5-1 with TRBJ1-1, with D perhaps matching TRBD1 (5 bases). Germline V gene data show CDR1 as SGHRS and CDR2 as YFSETQ. The CDR3 consists of 14 residues. The V gene lost 4 bases and the J gene lost 1 base, with 11 bases spanning the gap. CDR3 bases: TGCGCCAGCAGCGTCCGGGACGGGAACACTGAAGCTTTCTTT. It specifies CASSVRDGNTEAFF.

The rearrangement uses TRBV10-3 and TRBJ2-7, with D perhaps TRBD1 (5 bases). Per germline, CDR1 ENHRY and CDR2 SYGVKD. V was trimmed by 10 bases and J by 3 bases, leaving 16 bases between them. CDR3 size: 13 residues. CDR3 sequence (DNA): TGTGCCACTAATCCACAGGAAAACTACGAGCAGTACTTC. Protein product: CATNPQENYEQYF.

CDR3 protein: CASSIVRQRDTDTQYF. The CDR3 DNA follows: TGTGCCAGTAGTATAGTAAGGCAACGGGACACAGATACGCAGTATTTT. V is TRBV19 and J is TRBJ2-3, with a weak D call TRBD2 (5 bases). Germline CDR1 is LNHDA and CDR2 is SQIVND (reference sequence). This CDR3 is 16 amino acids long. V was cut by 1 base and J by 2 bases, with 13 bases left in between.

The chain employs TRBV7-2 and TRBJ2-7; D is uncertain. V was shortened by 6 bases and J by 2 bases, with 17 bases between the two germline ends. The germline gives CDR1 SGHTA, CDR2 FQGNSA. The CDR3 has 15 residues. CDR3: CASSSRSPPPYEQYF. In DNA, the CDR3 is TGTGCCAGCAGTTCCAGGTCACCTCCGCCCTACGAGCAGTACTTC.

The chain links TRBV18 to TRBJ1-5; the D is unclear. The V end was cut by 3 bases, the J end by 3 bases, with 12 bases between. CDR1 and CDR2 (germline): KGHSH, LQKENI. The CDR3 sequence is 15 residues long. CDR3 in amino acids: CASSPGLGNNQPQHF. The DNA of the CDR3 is TGTGCCAGCTCACCGGGTTTGGGCAACAATCAGCCCCAGCATTTT.

The chain combines TRBV5-1 with TRBJ1-1; D perhaps matches TRBD1 (6 bases). The CDR3 runs 16 residues. V gave up 5 bases and J gave up 0 bases, with 17 bases separating them. CDR1 and CDR2 (germline): SGHRS, YFSETQ. This CDR3 reads CASRSNAGTMNTEAFF. DNA of the CDR3: TGCGCCAGCAGATCGAACGCAGGGACAATGAACACTGAAGCTTTCTTT.

The CDR3 DNA reads TGTGCCAGCAGCCCCGGGAGGGCCTTAGGTCTCAGCTCCTACGAGCAGTACTTC. Its protein product is CASSPGRALGLSSYEQYF. The chain employs TRBV5-8 and TRBJ2-7; 8 bases line up with TRBD2. Germline trimming cut 4 bases from V and 0 bases from J; bases unmatched to any gene: 15. This CDR3 region has 18 residues. Per the germline V gene, CDR1 is SGHTS and CDR2 is YDEGEE.

V is TRBV9 and J is TRBJ2-3; no definite D call. Germline V CDR1 and CDR2: SGDLS, YYNGEE. The V end was cut by 4 bases, the J end by 2 bases, with 8 bases between. This CDR3 has 13 amino acids. CDR3 in DNA: TGTGCCAGCAGCACTCGGGCCACAGATACGCAGTATTTT. It yields the protein CASSTRATDTQYF. Full variable domain (outside the CDR3, taken from reference TRBV9 and TRBJ2-3): DSGVTQTPKHLITATGQRVTLRCSPRSGDLSVYWYQQSLDQGLQFLIQYYNGEERAKGNILERFSAQQFPDLHSELNLSSLELGDSALYFCASSTRATDTQYFGPGTRLTVL.

CDR3 DNA sequence: TGTGCCAGCAGCGTAGGTCCTCGGAGGGCTTACGAGCAGTACTTC. Its protein product is CASSVGPRRAYEQYF. This sequence joins TRBV9 and TRBJ2-7; D possibly corresponds to TRBD2 (6 bases). CDR1 is SGDLS, CDR2 YYNGEE, per germline. This CDR3 contains 15 residues. V shed 0 bases and J shed 4 bases, with 14 bases lying between them.

V gene TRBV7-3 combines with J gene TRBJ2-3; D unresolved. CDR3 length: 12 residues. CDR1 is SGHTA, CDR2 FQGTGA, per germline. V lost 5 bases and J 7 bases, leaving 10 bases between the germline ends. The CDR3, as DNA: TGTGCCAGCAGCCCCAGGCTTAATACGCAGTATTTT. As protein: CASSPRLNTQYF.

The chain combines TRBV19 with TRBJ2-7, with 12 bases lining up with TRBD2. CDR3 size: 15 residues. Per germline, CDR1 LNHDA and CDR2 SQIVND (reference sequence). The junction had 3 bases not matched to a gene; V was cut back by 4 bases and J by 2 bases. The CDR3 reads CASSTGLAGTYEQYF. Written as DNA, the CDR3 is TGTGCCAGTAGTACAGGACTAGCGGGGACCTACGAGCAGTACTTC.

The chain recombines TRBV6-5 with TRBJ2-7; D assignment may be TRBD1 or TRBD2 (5 bases each). V lost 2 bases and J lost 5, with 13 bases in between. Germline assignment: CDR1 MNHEY and CDR2 SVGAGI. The CDR3 contains 14 residues. The CDR3 loop is CASSYLPRGHEQYF. The CDR3 nucleotides are TGTGCCAGCAGTTACCTACCCCGGGGCCACGAGCAGTACTTC.

The chain has TRBV6-5 and TRBJ2-7; 10 bases agree with TRBD1. The CDR3 consists of 15 residues. From germline, CDR1 is MNHEY and CDR2 SVGAGI. The J segment lost 0 bases and the V segment lost 2 bases, leaving 1 base of the junction unmatched. CDR3 DNA: TGTGCCAGCAGTTACAGGGACAGGGGCTCCTACGAGCAGTACTTC. As protein: CASSYRDRGSYEQYF.

The gene calls are TRBV9 and TRBJ1-2, with D possibly TRBD1 on 6 matching bases. Per the germline V gene, CDR1 is SGDLS and CDR2 is YYNGEE. Trimming removed 0 bases at V and 5 bases at J, with 11 bases between. CDR3 length: 14 residues. The DNA of the CDR3 is TGTGCCAGCAGCGTAGACAGGGTGGGTTATGGCTACACCTTC. Residues: CASSVDRVGYGYTF.

The sample holds one count of this clone. This chain joins TRBV4-1 and TRBJ2-3; D is uncertain. V shed 0 bases and J shed 2 bases, with 6 bases lying between them. The CDR3 consists of 14 residues. Germline CDR1 is MGHRA and CDR2 is YSYEKL. The CDR3 nucleotides are TGCGCCAGCAGCCAAGATTCTAACACAGATACGCAGTATTTT. It codes for CASSQDSNTDTQYF.

V is TRBV10-3 and J is TRBJ2-5; possible D gene TRBD1, 6 bases. The ends were cut back, 10 bases at V and 1 base at J, with 13 bases in the middle. The CDR3 extends over 13 amino acids. Germline V gives CDR1 ENHRY, CDR2 SYGVKD. The CDR3 is CATRQDPQETQYF. Here the CDR3 DNA reads TGTGCCACAAGACAGGACCCCCAAGAGACCCAGTACTTC.

This clone was observed once. This chain links TRBV9 with TRBJ2-5; D possibly uses TRBD1 or TRBD2 (6 bases each). The CDR3 is 16 amino acids. Germline V gene sequence: CDR1 SGDLS, CDR2 YYNGEE. V dropped 3 bases and J dropped 5 bases, with 20 bases sitting between them. CDR3 in DNA: TGTGCCAGCAGCGCGAGGGGGACCCCGGGGGTGGAGACCCAGTACTTC. Its translation: CASSARGTPGVETQYF.